A single sample gave rise to the 22 T cell receptor beta chains below, sequenced in a study of molecular identifiers for immune sequencing clone quantification. TCRdb called the PCR reads again in MiXCR, with one record for every CDR3 protein. The table shows 20,000 or so distinct CDR3 sequences, with 20% to 25% occurring only once. Sequences were obtained from naive CD8+ T cells from blood, with Jurkat cell RNA spiked in. The subset is: FACS-sorted CD8+CD4-CCR7+CD45RA+ naive T cells. These receptors all stem from a human donor in good health. Some libraries in this study had Jurkat cell RNA spiked in.

This clonotype was observed a handful of times. The rearrangement uses TRBV20-1 and TRBJ1-4; no clear D gene. Germline CDR1 and CDR2: DFQATT and SNEGSKA (reference sequence). There are 12 residues in the CDR3. Trimming left V 3 bases short and J 5 bases short, with 7 bases between. Here the CDR3 DNA reads TGCAGTGCTAGGCCCAGCAATGAAAAACTGTTTTTT. Translating gives CSARPSNEKLFF.

As for this clonotype: The germline gene is not matched at one end of the junction; a read error may be the cause. This chain uses TRBV7-9 with TRBJ2-7, with a possible D match to TRBD1 (6 bases). The CDR3 has 16 amino acids. Germline loops: CDR1 SEHNR, CDR2 FQNEAQ (reference sequence). The CDR3 DNA reads as TGTGTCAGCAGTCCCGACCGAATGACAGGTACCCACGAGCAGTACTTC. Its protein is CVSSPDRMTGTHEQYF.

This clonotype has ten or more counts. The V gene is TRBV28, the J gene TRBJ1-2, with TRBD1 as a possible D gene (5 bases). Trimming cost V 6 bases and J 2 bases, with 13 bases left between them. This CDR3 region has 14 residues. CDR1 is MDHEN, CDR2 SYDVKM, per germline. CDR3 sequence (DNA): TGTGCCAGCAGCGATCTCAGGGAAAACTATGGCTACACCTTC. It encodes CASSDLRENYGYTF.

This clonotype was counted at least ten times. The CDR3 reads CASSFLAGGPDTQYF. CDR3 bases: TGTGCCAGCAGCTTTCTAGCGGGAGGTCCAGATACGCAGTATTTT. This sequence joins TRBV7-2 and TRBJ2-3; TRBD2 aligns across 11 bases. The junction had 3 bases not matched to a gene; V was cut back by 3 bases and J by 4 bases. The CDR3 spans 15 residues. Germline V gene lookup returns CDR1 SGHTA and CDR2 FQGNSA.

About this clonotype itself: A read error may account for a junction end that differs from germline. This chain joins TRBV12-3 or TRBV12-4 and TRBJ2-3; D perhaps matches TRBD2 (6 bases). The CDR3 contains 15 residues. The CDR3 spells CVSSLEGLLSDTQYF. CDR3 DNA: TGTGTCAGCAGTTTGGAGGGCCTACTCTCAGATACGCAGTATTTT.

The chain carries TRBV20-1 and TRBJ2-2; D is uncertain. CDR1 is DFQATT, CDR2 SNEGSKA, per germline (reference sequence). This CDR3 is 13 amino acids long. V was clipped by 1 base and J by 5 bases, with 8 bases between them. The CDR3: CSARVTETGELFF. For the CDR3, the DNA is TGCAGTGCTAGAGTAACCGAAACCGGGGAGCTGTTTTTT.

This clonotype was counted many times. At one boundary the junction diverges from the germline segment, which might be a read error. The J gene is TRBJ1-1, the V gene TRBV5-1, with D possibly being TRBD1 (5 bases). CDR1 is SGHRS and CDR2 is YFSETQ in the germline V gene. The CDR3 covers 12 residues. The chain's CDR3 is CASSLAGADAFF. The CDR3 DNA reads TGCGCCAGCAGCTTGGCCGGGGCTGACGCTTTCTTT.

This clonotype was picked up a small number of times. This rearrangement joins TRBV7-9 to TRBJ2-1, with 7 bases matching TRBD2. There are 18 residues in the CDR3. V shed 3 bases and J 6 bases; nucleotides not matched to a gene: 17. Per the germline V gene, CDR1 is SEHNR and CDR2 is FQNEAQ (reference sequence). The CDR3 loop is CASSFPRGGGSSSNEQFF. The CDR3 coding sequence is TGTGCCAGCAGCTTCCCTAGGGGAGGCGGGAGCAGTTCCAATGAGCAGTTCTTC.

By sample share, this clonotype is medium-sized. The genes are TRBV19 and TRBJ2-7; D ambiguous. Germline assignment: CDR1 LNHDA and CDR2 SQIVND (reference sequence). The CDR3 consists of 11 residues. The germline V and J ends were trimmed by 9 bases and 3 bases, with 9 bases remaining between them. The CDR3 DNA reads TGTGCCAGCAGCCCTGGCTACGAGCAGTACTTC. It is translated as CASSPGYEQYF.

The V and J genes are TRBV4-1 and TRBJ2-7; D is undetermined. V was clipped by 0 bases and J by 3 bases, with 6 bases between them. This CDR3 has 13 residues. Germline CDR1 and CDR2: MGHRA and YSYEKL. The CDR3 coding sequence is TGCGCCAGCAGCCAAGAACCAGTCTACGAGCAGTACTTC. Its protein is CASSQEPVYEQYF.

By sample share, this clonotype is medium-sized. V and J are TRBV15 and TRBJ2-5; no firm D call. Trimming stripped 5 bases from V and 3 bases from J, with 13 bases between. The CDR3 is 14 residues long. Germline CDR1 LNHNV, CDR2 YYDKDF (reference sequence). The CDR3 sequence is CATSWLKREETQYF. The DNA of the CDR3 is TGTGCCACCAGCTGGCTCAAAAGGGAAGAGACCCAGTACTTC.

This clonotype was counted many times. The rearrangement uses TRBV5-4 and TRBJ2-7; the D gene is possibly TRBD1 (6 bases). CDR3 length equals 12 residues. Germline V lookup: CDR1 SGHNT, CDR2 YYREEE (reference sequence). V gave up 4 bases and J gave up 5 bases, with 10 bases separating them. DNA of the CDR3: TGTGCCAGCAGCCGATGGACAGACGAGCAGTACTTC. It encodes CASSRWTDEQYF. The whole variable domain, remainder taken from reference TRBV5-4 and TRBJ2-7, is ETGVTQSPTHLIKTRGQQVTLRCSSQSGHNTVSWYQQALGQGPQFIFQYYREEENGRGNFPPRFSGLQFPNYSSELNVNALELDDSALYLCASSRWTDEQYFGPGTRLTVT.

This clonotype has a count of ten or more. The chain joins TRBV20-1 to TRBJ2-4, with D possibly called TRBD1 or TRBD2 (5 bases each). Germline CDR1 is DFQATT and CDR2 is SNEGSKA (reference sequence). The CDR3 has 15 amino acids. V lost 3 bases to trimming and J lost 1 base, with 13 bases between them. The CDR3 reads CSASLTRDAKNIQYF. CDR3 sequence (DNA): TGCAGTGCTAGCCTCACCAGGGACGCCAAAAACATTCAGTACTTC.

This clonotype was detected only a few times. The chain links TRBV6-6 to TRBJ2-5; no reliable D call. CDR3 length: 14 residues. The germline gives CDR1 MNHNY, CDR2 SVGAGI (reference sequence). Trimming took off 4 bases at V and 2 bases at J, with 11 bases between the two ends. In nucleotides, the CDR3 is TGTGCCAGCAGTTCGGGTTCAAGGCAAGAGACCCAGTACTTC. Translated: CASSSGSRQETQYF.

This clonotype was counted many times. V gene TRBV19 combines with J gene TRBJ2-1; no firm D call. The germline V gene has CDR1 LNHDA and CDR2 SQIVND (reference sequence). Trimming pared 6 bases from V and 5 bases from J, leaving 14 bases between. There are 14 residues in the CDR3. The CDR3 nucleotides are TGTGCCAGTAGACCCTTCGGCAGCGACAATGAGCAGTTCTTC. Amino acids: CASRPFGSDNEQFF.

The table lists this clonotype with many counts. V usage is TRBV4-3 and J usage is TRBJ2-2, with 15 bases aligning to TRBD2. Germline V gene data show CDR1 as LGHNA and CDR2 as YSLEER. The ends lost 3 bases at V and 4 bases at J; junction bases unmatched: 0. There are 16 residues in the CDR3. The CDR3 reads CASSQGLAGGTGELFF. The CDR3 coding sequence is TGCGCCAGCAGCCAGGGACTAGCGGGAGGCACCGGGGAGCTGTTTTTT.

There are a few counts of this clonotype. J is TRBJ1-1 and V is TRBV6-6, with 9 nucleotides matching TRBD1. Per the germline V gene, CDR1 is MNHNY and CDR2 is SVGAGI (reference sequence). The CDR3 has 14 residues. J was trimmed by 7 bases and V by 2 bases; bases with no gene match: 5. The CDR3, as DNA: TGTGCCAGCAGTTACCGACAGGGGGTTGTTGAAGCTTTCTTT. Amino acids: CASSYRQGVVEAFF.

This clonotype showed up many times. The chain carries TRBV6-2 or TRBV6-3 and TRBJ2-7; 8 bases align to TRBD1. The CDR3 covers 15 residues. Germline CDR1 is MNHEY and CDR2 is SVGEGT. J was trimmed by 5 bases and V by 5 bases; bases with no gene match: 11. The CDR3 region has the DNA TGTGCCAGCAGTCTGACTTGGACAGGGAGCCACGAGCAGTACTTC. It specifies CASSLTWTGSHEQYF.

There are a few counts of this clonotype. The chain has TRBV19 and TRBJ1-2; the D gene is possibly TRBD1 (5 bases). The V end was cut by 4 bases, the J end by 6 bases, with 18 bases between. Per the germline V gene, CDR1 is LNHDA and CDR2 is SQIVND (reference sequence). The CDR3 extends over 15 amino acids. CDR3 sequence (DNA): TGTGCCAGTAGTAGGACTTTGAGGGGAATTGATGGCTACACCTTC. Translated, it gives CASSRTLRGIDGYTF.

This clonotype was found a few times. J is TRBJ2-7 and V is TRBV12-3 or TRBV12-4, with unresolved D. The CDR3 consists of 12 residues. V lost 2 bases and J 2 bases, leaving 4 bases between the germline ends. The CDR3 DNA follows: TGTGCCAGCAGTTTAAGCCCCTACGAGCAGTACTTC. Its translation: CASSLSPYEQYF.

This clonotype was detected many times. The V and J genes are TRBV9 and TRBJ1-5; D not certain. V was shortened by 0 bases and J by 4 bases, with 5 bases between the two germline ends. This CDR3 contains 13 residues. The germline V gene has CDR1 SGDLS and CDR2 YYNGEE. Here the CDR3 DNA reads TGTGCCAGCAGCGTAGGCAGTAATCAGCCCCAGCATTTT. Encoded protein: CASSVGSNQPQHF.

By share, this clonotype counts as medium-sized. The rearrangement uses TRBV7-6 and TRBJ2-7; no reliable D call. Germline V CDR1 and CDR2: SGHVS, FNYEAQ. There are 12 residues in the CDR3. Trimming cost V 2 bases and J 5 bases, with 7 bases left between them. The CDR3 bases are TGTGCCAGCAGCTTATTGCGCGACGAGCAGTACTTC. This codes for CASSLLRDEQYF.